What follows are 27 T cell receptor beta chains derived from one specimen sequenced in a study of blood T cell repertoires in COVID-19. The method was immunoSEQ multiplex PCR; TCRdb's version includes in-frame clones alone and lacks a portion of them. This sample has some 340,000 clones, with about 85% found just once. The sequencing sample was made of peripheral blood. The source of these receptors is a woman younger than 30 with acute or convalescent COVID-19.

The genes are TRBV6-5 and TRBJ2-1, with D uncertain. The V end lost 4 bases, the J end lost 9 bases, and 10 bases lay between the germline ends. Germline values: CDR1 MNHEY, CDR2 SVGAGI. The CDR3 contains 12 residues. This CDR3 is CASSSGSREQFF. In DNA, the CDR3 is TGTGCCAGCAGTTCCGGTAGCCGTGAGCAGTTCTTC.

The chain combines TRBV7-9 with TRBJ1-1; TRBD1 matches 8 bases. CDR3 size: 14 residues. The V and J ends lost 4 bases and 3 bases, in that order; junction bases with no gene match: 4. Germline V gene lookup returns CDR1 SEHNR and CDR2 FQNEAQ (reference sequence). The CDR3 coding sequence is TGTGCCAGCAGCTACGCGACAGGGGACACTGAAGCTTTCTTT. This encodes CASSYATGDTEAFF.

The chain recombines TRBV7-3 with TRBJ2-3; 9 bases fit TRBD2. Germline V gene sequence: CDR1 SGHTA, CDR2 FQGTGA. CDR3 length: 16 amino acids. V lost 2 bases to trimming and J lost 0 bases; unmatched junction nucleotides: 3. CDR3: CASSLGAGGSTDTQYF. CDR3 nucleotide sequence: TGTGCCAGCAGCTTAGGCGCGGGGGGGAGCACAGATACGCAGTATTTT.

This chain connects TRBV5-1 to TRBJ2-1; 7 bases fit TRBD1. This CDR3 is 15 amino acids long. With V trimmed by 4 bases and J by 3 bases, 7 bases remained unmatched. Per the germline V gene, CDR1 is SGHRS and CDR2 is YFSETQ. In DNA, the CDR3 is TGCGCCAGCAGCCCCGGGCAGGGGGACTACAATGAGCAGTTCTTC. This sequence encodes CASSPGQGDYNEQFF.

The chain joins TRBV12-5 to TRBJ1-1, with D perhaps matching TRBD1 (5 bases). The germline V gene has CDR1 LGHNT and CDR2 FRNRAP. V lost 6 bases to trimming and J lost 11 bases, with 13 bases between them. This CDR3 is built from 11 residues. This CDR3 is CASGDSLEAFF. CDR3 DNA: TGTGCTAGTGGCGACAGTTTAGAGGCTTTCTTT. Full variable domain (outside the CDR3, taken from reference TRBV12-5 and TRBJ1-1): DARVTQTPRHKVTEMGQEVTMRCQPILGHNTVFWYRQTMMQGLELLAYFRNRAPLDDSGMPKDRFSAEMPDATLATLKIQPSEPRDSAVYFCASGDSLEAFFGQGTRLTVV.

This chain links TRBV27 with TRBJ1-5; TRBD1 matches 7 bases. Germline V gene lookup returns CDR1 MNHEY and CDR2 SMNVEV (reference sequence). The CDR3 is 16 amino acids. Unmatched junction bases numbered 8, after V lost 2 bases and J lost 4 bases. The CDR3 bases are TGTGCCAGCAGTTTAAACGGGCAGGGGGGTAATCAGCCCCAGCATTTT. Translation: CASSLNGQGGNQPQHF.

This chain uses TRBV5-1 with TRBJ2-2; 7 bases are shared with TRBD1. V lost 0 bases, J lost 4 bases, and 12 bases stayed unmatched. The CDR3 is 18 residues long. Germline loops: CDR1 SGHRS, CDR2 YFSETQ. CDR3 DNA sequence: TGCGCCAGCAGCTTGGTAGAGGGGACAGTACGAAGCACCGGGGAGCTGTTTTTT. This gives the protein CASSLVEGTVRSTGELFF.

The chain joins TRBV19 to TRBJ1-1; D not certain. CDR3 length equals 14 residues. CDR1 LNHDA and CDR2 SQIVND come from the germline V gene (reference sequence). Trimming pared 0 bases from V and 8 bases from J, leaving 13 bases between. The CDR3 loop is CASSIDFSAGEAFF. The DNA for the CDR3 is TGTGCCAGTAGTATAGATTTCTCGGCAGGAGAAGCTTTCTTT.

The rearrangement uses TRBV27 and TRBJ2-7; TRBD1 agrees at 8 bases. Germline CDR1 MNHEY, CDR2 SMNVEV (reference sequence). Trimming cost V 2 bases and J 1 base; bases outside gene matches: 4. This CDR3 contains 15 residues. CDR3 DNA: TGTGCCAGCAGTTTAACCCGGGACAGGTCCTACGAGCAGTACTTC. Translation: CASSLTRDRSYEQYF.

The chain uses TRBV6-5 and TRBJ1-5; unclear D gene. Trimming cost V 8 bases and J 5 bases, with 13 bases left between them. Per the germline V gene, CDR1 is MNHEY and CDR2 is SVGAGI. The CDR3 runs to 13 residues. CDR3: CASGTQFDQPQHF. The CDR3 nucleotides read TGTGCCAGCGGAACACAGTTCGATCAGCCCCAGCATTTT.

Only a few counts were recorded for this clone. This rearrangement joins TRBV6-5 to TRBJ2-3; TRBD1 aligns across 8 bases. Germline V CDR1 and CDR2: MNHEY, SVGAGI. Trimming removed 6 bases from V and 0 bases from J; junction bases left unmatched: 5. This CDR3 contains 15 residues. In DNA, the CDR3 is TGTGCCAGCAGCCCCGGACAGGGTAGCACAGATACGCAGTATTTT. Translation gives CASSPGQGSTDTQYF.

The rearrangement links TRBV5-1 to TRBJ2-1; TRBD2 matches at 11 bases. CDR3 size: 17 residues. Trimming cost V 6 bases and J 8 bases; bases outside gene matches: 16. Germline lookup yields CDR1 SGHRS and CDR2 YFSETQ. Here the CDR3 DNA reads TGCGCCAGCACTCCGGGGGGGACTAGCGGCTTTATTGATGAGCAGTTCTTC. It encodes CASTPGGTSGFIDEQFF. Supplemented by reference TRBV5-1 and TRBJ2-1, the full variable domain reads KAGVTQTPRYLIKTRGQQVTLSCSPISGHRSVSWYQQTPGQGLQFLFEYFSETQRNKGNFPGRFSGRQFSNSRSEMNVSTLELGDSALYLCASTPGGTSGFIDEQFFGPGTRLTVL.

This clone was seen only once. The chain is built from TRBV28 and TRBJ2-7; 13 bases map to TRBD2. V was clipped by 5 bases and J by 0 bases; unmatched bases: 4. Germline V gene sequence: CDR1 MDHEN, CDR2 SYDVKM. CDR3 length equals 16 residues. CDR3 nucleotides: TGTGCCAGCAGTACCCGACTAGCGGGAGGCTCCTACGAGCAGTACTTC. Protein sequence: CASSTRLAGGSYEQYF.

The table lists this clone with a count of one. The CDR3 DNA sequence: TGTGCCAGCAGCTTGACAGGGGGCATTCTAAATACTGAAGCTTTCTTT. The encoded protein is CASSLTGGILNTEAFF. This rearrangement joins TRBV11-2 to TRBJ1-1; TRBD1 matches at 10 bases. J gave up 5 bases and V 3 bases, and 9 bases lay outside the gene matches. The germline V gene has CDR1 SGHAT and CDR2 FQNNGV. This CDR3 has 16 residues.

The rearrangement links TRBV9 to TRBJ2-2; 7 bases fit TRBD1. The V gene's germline CDR1 is SGDLS and CDR2 YYNGEE. The CDR3 has 21 residues. With 0 bases clipped from V and 0 bases from J, the junction kept 17 bases outside the gene matches. CDR3 in amino acids: CASSVVGNRDSNLANTGELFF. The CDR3 DNA reads as TGTGCCAGCAGCGTAGTGGGTAATCGGGACAGCAACCTCGCGAACACCGGGGAGCTGTTTTTT.

V and J are TRBV2 and TRBJ2-7; TRBD1 aligns across 7 bases. The trim removed 8 bases at V and 3 bases at J, leaving 7 bases unmatched. Germline V gene sequence: CDR1 SNHLY, CDR2 FYNNEI. CDR3 size: 13 residues. The CDR3 here is CASGRQGDYEQYF. Written as DNA, the CDR3 is TGTGCCAGCGGTCGGCAGGGGGACTACGAGCAGTACTTC.

The chain combines TRBV9 with TRBJ1-1; D gene uncertain. Trimming stripped 1 base from V and 3 bases from J, with 10 bases between. The CDR3 length is 14 residues. Germline V gene lookup returns CDR1 SGDLS and CDR2 YYNGEE. Written as DNA, the CDR3 is TGTGCCAGCAGCGTATCCGGGAGTGACACTGAAGCTTTCTTT. Protein: CASSVSGSDTEAFF.

The chain carries TRBV21-1 and TRBJ2-3; the table's D call, TRBD2, has no DNA check behind it. TRBV21-1 is deemed a pseudogene. The CDR3 extends over 16 amino acids. This chain's CDR3 is CASSKKGGGSTDTQYF. CDR3 sequence (DNA): TGTGCCAGCAGCAAAAAGGGCGGGGGTTCAACAGATACGCAGTATTTT.

The chain is built from TRBV5-1 and TRBJ2-2; D remains unclear. The V end lost 5 bases, the J end lost 3 bases, and 5 bases lay between the germline ends. CDR1 is SGHRS, CDR2 YFSETQ, per germline. The CDR3 totals 12 residues. The DNA of the CDR3 is TGCGCCAGCAGATCTTACACCGGGGAGCTGTTTTTT. Its translation: CASRSYTGELFF.

This clone has just a few counts. The chain recombines TRBV28 with TRBJ2-7; 7 bases agree with TRBD2. J lost 3 bases, V lost 7 bases, and 12 bases had no gene match. CDR1 and CDR2 from the germline V gene are MDHEN and SYDVKM. This CDR3 contains 15 residues. The CDR3: CASTPRGSGNYEQYF. CDR3 sequence (DNA): TGTGCCAGCACCCCCCGCGGGAGCGGGAACTACGAGCAGTACTTC.

The rearrangement joins TRBV9 to TRBJ2-3; no reliable D call. This CDR3 has 15 amino acids. Trimming cost V 0 bases and J 0 bases, with 8 bases left between them. Germline V gene lookup returns CDR1 SGDLS and CDR2 YYNGEE. The CDR3 nucleotides are TGTGCCAGCAGCGTAGACATGATTAGCACAGATACGCAGTATTTT. Its translation: CASSVDMISTDTQYF.

The rearrangement joins TRBV19 to TRBJ1-3; perhaps TRBD1 as D (6 bases). With 5 bases removed from V and 3 bases from J, the gap between germline ends came to 20 bases. The CDR3 runs to 17 residues. Germline V gene data show CDR1 as LNHDA and CDR2 as SQIVND (reference sequence). This chain's CDR3 is CASSLLWTVSGGNTIYF. CDR3 nucleotides: TGTGCCAGTAGTCTACTTTGGACAGTCTCCGGTGGAAACACCATATATTTT.

This chain joins TRBV9 and TRBJ1-5; D is unresolved. Trimming cost V 4 bases and J 0 bases, with 5 bases left between them. The CDR3 sequence is 13 residues long. The germline V gene encodes CDR1 SGDLS and CDR2 YYNGEE. CDR3 DNA: TGTGCCAGCAGCCGGTATAGCAATCAGCCCCAGCATTTT. Translating gives CASSRYSNQPQHF.

The V call is TRBV7-8, the J call TRBJ1-1, with TRBD1 matching over 8 bases. The V gene's germline CDR1 is SGHVS and CDR2 FQNEAQ. CDR3 length: 16 residues. J lost 1 base, V lost 4 bases, and 8 bases had no gene match. CDR3 amino acids: CASSWTGSLRNTEAFF. The DNA for the CDR3 is TGTGCCAGCAGCTGGACAGGGAGCCTGAGGAACACTGAAGCTTTCTTT.

The chain links TRBV7-9 to TRBJ1-2; D is uncertain. Germline V gene sequence: CDR1 SEHNR, CDR2 FQNEAQ (reference sequence). Between the trimmed V and J ends, which lost 6 bases and 8 bases, there was a span of 16 bases. This CDR3 has 13 amino acids. Here the CDR3 reads CASSSTVVNGYTF. In nucleotides, the CDR3 is TGTGCCAGCAGTTCTACAGTGGTAAACGGCTACACCTTC.

The rearrangement joins TRBV5-1 to TRBJ1-4; D gene uncertain. The germline CDR1 and CDR2 sequences are SGHRS and YFSETQ. V was clipped by 4 bases and J by 4 bases, with 8 bases between them. CDR3 length equals 13 residues. In DNA form, the CDR3 reads TGCGCCAGCAGCACGGGTTATAATGAAAAACTGTTTTTT. Its translation: CASSTGYNEKLFF.

This chain's CDR3 is CASSVGVTGNTEAFF. DNA for the CDR3: TGTGCCAGCAGCGTAGGGGTGACAGGCAACACTGAAGCTTTCTTT. The chain is built from TRBV9 and TRBJ1-1, with D tentatively TRBD1 (6 bases). In germline, CDR1 is SGDLS, CDR2 YYNGEE. V was trimmed by 0 bases and J by 2 bases, leaving 11 bases between them. The CDR3 length is 15 residues.